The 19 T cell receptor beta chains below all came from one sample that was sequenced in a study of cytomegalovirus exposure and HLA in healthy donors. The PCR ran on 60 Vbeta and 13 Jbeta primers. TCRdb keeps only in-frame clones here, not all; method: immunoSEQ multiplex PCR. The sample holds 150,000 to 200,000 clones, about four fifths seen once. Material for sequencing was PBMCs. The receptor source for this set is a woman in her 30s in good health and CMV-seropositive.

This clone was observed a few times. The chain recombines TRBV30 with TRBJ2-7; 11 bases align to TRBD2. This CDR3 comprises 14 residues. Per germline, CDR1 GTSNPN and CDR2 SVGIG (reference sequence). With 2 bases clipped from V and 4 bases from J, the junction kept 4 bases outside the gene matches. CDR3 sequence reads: CAWSRLAGGYEQYF. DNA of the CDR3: TGTGCCTGGAGTCGGCTAGCGGGAGGATACGAGCAGTACTTC.

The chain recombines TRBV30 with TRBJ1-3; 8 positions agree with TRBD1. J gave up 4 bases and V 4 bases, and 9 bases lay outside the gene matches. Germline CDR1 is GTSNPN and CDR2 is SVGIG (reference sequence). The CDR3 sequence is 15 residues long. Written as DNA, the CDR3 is TGTGCCTGGACCCGACAGGGGTCGACCGGAAACACCATATATTTT. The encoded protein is CAWTRQGSTGNTIYF.

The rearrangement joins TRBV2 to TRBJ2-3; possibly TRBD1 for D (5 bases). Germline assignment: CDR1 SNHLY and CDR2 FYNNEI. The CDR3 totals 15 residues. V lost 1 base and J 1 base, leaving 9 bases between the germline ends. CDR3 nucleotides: TGTGCCAGCAGTGAAGTTGGGGCCCGCACAGATACGCAGTATTTT. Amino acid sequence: CASSEVGARTDTQYF.

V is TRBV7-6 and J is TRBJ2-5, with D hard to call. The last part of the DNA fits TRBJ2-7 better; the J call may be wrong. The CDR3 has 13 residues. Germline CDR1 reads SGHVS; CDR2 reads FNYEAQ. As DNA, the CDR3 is TGTGCCAGCAGCTCCCAACCGAGCTACGAGCAGTACTTC. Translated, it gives CASSSQPSYEQYF.

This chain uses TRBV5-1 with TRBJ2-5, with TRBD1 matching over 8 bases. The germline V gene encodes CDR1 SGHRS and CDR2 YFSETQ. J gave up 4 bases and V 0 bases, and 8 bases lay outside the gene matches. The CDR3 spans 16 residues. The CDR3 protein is CASSLVYRGDRETQYF. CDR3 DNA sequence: TGCGCCAGCAGCTTGGTTTACAGGGGGGATCGAGAGACCCAGTACTTC. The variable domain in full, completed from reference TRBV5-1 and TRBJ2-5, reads KAGVTQTPRYLIKTRGQQVTLSCSPISGHRSVSWYQQTPGQGLQFLFEYFSETQRNKGNFPGRFSGRQFSNSRSEMNVSTLELGDSALYLCASSLVYRGDRETQYFGPGTRLLVL.

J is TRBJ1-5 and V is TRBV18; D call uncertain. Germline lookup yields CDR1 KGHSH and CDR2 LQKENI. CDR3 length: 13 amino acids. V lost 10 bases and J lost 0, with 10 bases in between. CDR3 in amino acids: CATQRDSNQPQHF. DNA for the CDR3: TGTGCCACTCAACGGGATAGCAATCAGCCCCAGCATTTT.

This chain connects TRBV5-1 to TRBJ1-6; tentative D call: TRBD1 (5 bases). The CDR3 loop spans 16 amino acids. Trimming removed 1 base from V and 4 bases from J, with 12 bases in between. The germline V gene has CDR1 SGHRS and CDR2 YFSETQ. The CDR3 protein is CASSLWGGQYNSPLHF. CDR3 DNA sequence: TGCGCCAGCAGCTTGTGGGGGGGTCAGTATAATTCACCCCTCCACTTT.

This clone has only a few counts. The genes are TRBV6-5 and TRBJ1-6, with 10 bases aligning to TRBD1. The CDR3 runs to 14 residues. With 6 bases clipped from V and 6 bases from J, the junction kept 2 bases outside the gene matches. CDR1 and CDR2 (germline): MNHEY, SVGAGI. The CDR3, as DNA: TGTGCCAGCAGGAGGGACAGGGGTAATTCACCCCTCCACTTT. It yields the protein CASRRDRGNSPLHF.

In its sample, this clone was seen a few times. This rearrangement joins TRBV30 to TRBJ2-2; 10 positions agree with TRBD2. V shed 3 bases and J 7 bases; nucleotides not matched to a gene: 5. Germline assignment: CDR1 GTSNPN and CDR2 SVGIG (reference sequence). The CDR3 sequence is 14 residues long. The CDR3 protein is CAWRKRGGGGELFF. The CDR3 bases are TGTGCCTGGAGAAAGCGGGGGGGCGGCGGGGAGCTGTTTTTT.

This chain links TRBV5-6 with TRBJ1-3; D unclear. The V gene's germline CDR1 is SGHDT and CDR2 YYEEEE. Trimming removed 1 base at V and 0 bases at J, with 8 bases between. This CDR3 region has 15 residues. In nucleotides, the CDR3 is TGTGCCAGCAGCTTGCTGGGCCACTCTGGAAACACCATATATTTT. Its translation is CASSLLGHSGNTIYF.

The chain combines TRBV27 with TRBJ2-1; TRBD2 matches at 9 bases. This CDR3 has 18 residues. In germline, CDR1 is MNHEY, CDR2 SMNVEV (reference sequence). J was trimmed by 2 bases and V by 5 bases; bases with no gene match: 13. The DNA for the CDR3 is TGTGCCAGCAGTCTCTCACTCTCTCCTAGCGGGACCTACAATGAGCAGTTCTTC. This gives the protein CASSLSLSPSGTYNEQFF.

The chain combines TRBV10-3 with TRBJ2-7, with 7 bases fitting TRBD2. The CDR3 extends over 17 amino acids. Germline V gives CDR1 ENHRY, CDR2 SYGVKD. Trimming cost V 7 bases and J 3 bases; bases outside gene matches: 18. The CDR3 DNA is TGTGCCATCAACTCGGGGAGGGGCTGGGAGAACGGCTACGAGCAGTACTTC. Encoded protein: CAINSGRGWENGYEQYF.

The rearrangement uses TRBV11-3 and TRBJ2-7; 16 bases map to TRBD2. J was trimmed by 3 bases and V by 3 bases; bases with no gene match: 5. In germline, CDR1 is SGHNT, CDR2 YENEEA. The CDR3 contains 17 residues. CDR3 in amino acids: CASSLGLAGGSYYEQYF. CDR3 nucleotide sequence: TGTGCCAGCAGCTTGGGACTAGCGGGAGGGTCTTACTACGAGCAGTACTTC.

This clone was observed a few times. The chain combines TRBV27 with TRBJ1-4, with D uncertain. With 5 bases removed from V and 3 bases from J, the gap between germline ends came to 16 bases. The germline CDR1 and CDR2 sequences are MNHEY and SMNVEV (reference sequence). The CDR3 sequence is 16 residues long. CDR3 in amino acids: CASSIEWRVSNEKLFF. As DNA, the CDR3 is TGTGCCAGCAGTATTGAGTGGAGGGTGTCTAATGAAAAACTGTTTTTT.

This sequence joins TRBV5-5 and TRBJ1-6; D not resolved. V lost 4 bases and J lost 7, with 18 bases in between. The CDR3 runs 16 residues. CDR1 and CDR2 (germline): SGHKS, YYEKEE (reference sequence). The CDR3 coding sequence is TGTGCCAGCAGCCACGACGGCTCTCCCGGGAATTCACCCCTCCACTTT. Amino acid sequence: CASSHDGSPGNSPLHF.

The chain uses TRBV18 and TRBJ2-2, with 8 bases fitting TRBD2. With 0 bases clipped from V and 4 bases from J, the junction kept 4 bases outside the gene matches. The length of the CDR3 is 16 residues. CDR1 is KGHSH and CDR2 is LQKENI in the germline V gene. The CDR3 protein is CASSPPAGLATGELFF. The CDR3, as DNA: TGTGCCAGCTCACCACCAGCTGGACTAGCCACCGGGGAGCTGTTTTTT.

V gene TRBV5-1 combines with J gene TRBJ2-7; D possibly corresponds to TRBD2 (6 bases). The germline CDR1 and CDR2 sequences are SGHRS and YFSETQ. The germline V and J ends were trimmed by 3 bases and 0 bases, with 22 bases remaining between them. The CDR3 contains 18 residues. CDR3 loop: CASSSGLTPFSGSYEQYF. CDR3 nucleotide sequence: TGCGCCAGCAGCTCGGGCCTCACTCCGTTTAGCGGCTCCTACGAGCAGTACTTC. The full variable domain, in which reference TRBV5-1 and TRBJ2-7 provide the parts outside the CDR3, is KAGVTQTPRYLIKTRGQQVTLSCSPISGHRSVSWYQQTPGQGLQFLFEYFSETQRNKGNFPGRFSGRQFSNSRSEMNVSTLELGDSALYLCASSSGLTPFSGSYEQYFGPGTRLTVT.

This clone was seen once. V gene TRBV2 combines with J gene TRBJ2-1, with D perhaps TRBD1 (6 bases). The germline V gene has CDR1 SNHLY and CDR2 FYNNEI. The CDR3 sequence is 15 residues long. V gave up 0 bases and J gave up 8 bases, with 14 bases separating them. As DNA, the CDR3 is TGTGCCAGCAGTGAAGCGCAGGGGTTAATTGATGAGCAGTTCTTC. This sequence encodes CASSEAQGLIDEQFF.

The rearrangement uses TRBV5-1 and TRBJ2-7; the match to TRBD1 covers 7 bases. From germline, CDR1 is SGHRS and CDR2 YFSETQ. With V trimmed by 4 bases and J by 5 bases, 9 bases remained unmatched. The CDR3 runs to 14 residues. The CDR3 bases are TGCGCCAGCAGCGTCGGGACAGACGGCGACGAGCAGTACTTC. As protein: CASSVGTDGDEQYF. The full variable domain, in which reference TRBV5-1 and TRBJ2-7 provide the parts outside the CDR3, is KAGVTQTPRYLIKTRGQQVTLSCSPISGHRSVSWYQQTPGQGLQFLFEYFSETQRNKGNFPGRFSGRQFSNSRSEMNVSTLELGDSALYLCASSVGTDGDEQYFGPGTRLTVT.